This T cell receptor beta chain originates from a study of molecular identifiers for immune sequencing clone quantification. General observations from the study: In cases of identical TCR molecules sharing a barcode, highly expanded clone sizes could be underestimated.

For naive CD8 T cells, sorting used the CD8+CD4-CCR7+CD45RA+ phenotype. In germline, CDR1 is SGDLS, CDR2 YYNGEE. CDR3 length equals 19 residues. Comment on this clonotype: Its matching antigen is unknown. Given a much more abundant clone one base away, this may be a read error.

Previously reported methods and listed TCR primers produced the bulk TCR libraries. TCRdb called the PCR reads again in MiXCR, with one record for every CDR3 protein. The data contain just under 650,000 distinct CDR3 sequences, 20% of them singletons. The V gene is TRBV9, the J gene TRBJ2-6; D uncertain. Material for sequencing was naive CD8+ T cells from blood, with Jurkat cell RNA spiked in. The subset was: FACS-sorted CD8+CD4-CCR7+CD45RA+ naive T cells. The clonotype comes from a human donor in good health. Some libraries in this study had Jurkat cell RNA spiked in. CDR3: CGSSVGVFVGLTGANVLTF. The CDR3 DNA sequence: TGTGGCAGCAGCGTAGGCGTGTTTGTAGGTCTTACTGGGGCCAACGTCCTGACTTTC. The full variable domain, its missing parts supplied by reference TRBV9 and TRBJ2-6, is DSGVTQTPKHLITATGQRVTLRCSPRSGDLSVYWYQQSLDQGLQFLIQYYNGEERAKGNILERFSAQQFPDLHSELNLSSLELGDSALYFCGSSVGVFVGLTGANVLTFGAGSRLTVL.